This paragraph reports one T cell receptor (beta chain). TCRdb's copy holds only in-frame clones and misses some; the assay was immunoSEQ multiplex PCR. The sample yields under 250,000 clones, roughly nine tenths seen once. This sample was included in a study of blood T cell repertoires in COVID-19. The CDR3 totals 11 residues. Germline values: CDR1 DFQATT, CDR2 SNEGSKA (reference sequence). Trimming stripped 6 bases from V and 8 bases from J, with 10 bases between. The sequenced sample consisted of peripheral blood. The sequence came from a man between 18 and 35 years old with active or convalescent COVID-19. The chain combines TRBV20-1 with TRBJ1-4; D not resolved. CDR3 sequence reads: CSAQTGEKLFF. As DNA, the CDR3 is TGCAGTGCCCAAACGGGGGAAAAACTGTTTTTT.